This is a list of T cell receptor beta chains from one sample in a study of blood T cell repertoires in COVID-19. Profiled with immunoSEQ multiplex PCR; TCRdb holds only in-frame clones, not every one. This table holds 150,000 to 200,000 clones, approximately 89% found once. The source material was peripheral blood. Source of these receptors: a woman under 40 with acute or convalescent COVID-19. The CDR3 runs from the conserved cysteine through the conserved F or W. Clone size is stated in some rows and not others, as once, few, many or a class when expanded.

size	J	V	CDR3
-	TRBJ1-5	TRBV21-1	CASSNVGGGGLYSNQPQHF
-	TRBJ2-6	TRBV7-2	CASSLVPGHKPSGANVLTF
once	TRBJ2-7	TRBV7-2	CASSLEVQGYEQYF
-	TRBJ2-1	TRBV24-1	CATSDRGSHEQFF
-	TRBJ2-5	TRBV2	CASSYGRAETQYF
-	TRBJ1-1	TRBV18	CASSPYRNTEAFF
-	TRBJ2-3	TRBV29-1	CSVRAGVDTQYF
-	TRBJ2-7	TRBV28	CASKEGDYEQYF
-	TRBJ1-1	TRBV28	CASSTPGEAFF
-	TRBJ2-3	TRBV21-1	CASSRPVWLAGPYSTDTQYF
-	TRBJ1-2	TRBV6-1	CASSEGGTGGLYGYTF
-	TRBJ1-1	TRBV7-9	CASSLVGENTEAFF
-	TRBJ2-1	TRBV12-3/TRBV12-4	CASSLALNEQFF
-	TRBJ2-5	TRBV11-3	CASSLSPGGGTQYF
-	TRBJ1-2	TRBV6-1	CASSDRTGANYGYTF
few	TRBJ1-6	TRBV5-1	CASRPVREDSPLHF
-	TRBJ2-1	TRBV3-1/TRBV3-2	CASSQEVARNEQFF
-	TRBJ1-4	TRBV5-6	CASSWGGHPTGEKLFF
-	TRBJ2-5	TRBV7-2	CASRPTKETQYF
-	TRBJ2-1	TRBV6-4	CASSDPSYNEQFF
-	TRBJ2-7	TRBV5-1	CASSSGLHRYEQYF
-	TRBJ2-7	TRBV30	CACLRVLSYEQYF
-	TRBJ2-1	TRBV18	CASSPPGLAEYNEQFF